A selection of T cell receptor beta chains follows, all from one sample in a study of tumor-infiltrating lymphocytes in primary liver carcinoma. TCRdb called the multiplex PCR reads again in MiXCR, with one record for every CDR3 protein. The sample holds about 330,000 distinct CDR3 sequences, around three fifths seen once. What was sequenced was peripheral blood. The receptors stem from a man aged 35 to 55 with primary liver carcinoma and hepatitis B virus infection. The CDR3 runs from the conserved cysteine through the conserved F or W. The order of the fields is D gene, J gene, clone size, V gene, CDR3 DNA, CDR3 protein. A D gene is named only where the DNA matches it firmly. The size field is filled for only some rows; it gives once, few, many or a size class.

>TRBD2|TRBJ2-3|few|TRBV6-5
TGTGCCAACAGTATACTAGCGGGCGAAGATACGCAGTATTTT
CANSILAGEDTQYF
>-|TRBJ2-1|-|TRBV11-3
TGTGCCGGCAGCTTAGCGGCGGGAAGGGATGAGCAGTTCTTT
CAGSLAAGRDEQFF
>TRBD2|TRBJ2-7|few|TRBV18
TGTGCCAGCTCTACTCAAGCGGGGGCGAGGGAGCAGTACTTC
CASSTQAGAREQYF
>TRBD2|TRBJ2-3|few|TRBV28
TGTGCCAGCATGGGGCGGGAGGCAGATACGCAGTATTTT
CASMGREADTQYF
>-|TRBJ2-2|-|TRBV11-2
TGTGCCAGCAGCATGGTAGCCCTACATGGTGATACCAGGGCCGGGGAGCTGTTTTTT
CASSMVALHGDTRAGELFF
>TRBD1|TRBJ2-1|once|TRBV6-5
TGTGCCAGCAGCACAGGGGCGCTTGGGAATGAGCAGTTCTTC
CASSTGALGNEQFF
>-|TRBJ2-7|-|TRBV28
TGTGCCAGCAGGAAACGACCGGACGGCTCCTACGAGCAGTACTTC
CASRKRPDGSYEQYF
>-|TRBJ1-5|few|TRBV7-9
TGTGCCACAACGGGTCCCAATAGCAATCAGCCCCAGCATTTT
CATTGPNSNQPQHF
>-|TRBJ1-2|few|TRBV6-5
TGTGCCAGCAGCCCTACAGTCGATCTCTATGGCTACACCTTC
CASSPTVDLYGYTF
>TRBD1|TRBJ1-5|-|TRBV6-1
TGTGCCAGCGGCGACTCAGGGGGTAGCAATCAGCCCCAGCATTTT
CASGDSGGSNQPQHF
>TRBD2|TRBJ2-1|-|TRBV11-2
TGTGCCAGCAGCTTAGATCCCCCGACGCCAGCGGGAATGAATGAACAGTTCTTC
CASSLDPPTPAGMNEQFF
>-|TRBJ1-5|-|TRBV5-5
TGTGCCAGCAGCTTAACAGCCCCCAGCTTAACAAGCAATCAGCCCCAGCATTTT
CASSLTAPSLTSNQPQHF
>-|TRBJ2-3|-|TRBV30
TGTGCCTGGAGTGTCGGACAGATCACAGATACGCAGTATTTT
CAWSVGQITDTQYF
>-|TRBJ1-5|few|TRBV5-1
TGCGCCAGCATGGGCCTCGAGGGGCCCGGAGGCCCCAATCAGCCCCAGCATTTT
CASMGLEGPGGPNQPQHF
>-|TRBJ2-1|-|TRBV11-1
TGTGCCAGCAGCTTAGGTGGTAGCGCCTACAATGAGCACTTCTTC
CASSLGGSAYNEHFF
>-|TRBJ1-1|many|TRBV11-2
TGTGCCAGCAGCCGAAACAGCCTTTCGGGTGAAGCTTTCTTT
CASSRNSLSGEAFF
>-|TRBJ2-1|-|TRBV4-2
TGTGCCAGCAGCCCCCGACAGTGGGCCTACAATGAGCAGTTCTTC
CASSPRQWAYNEQFF
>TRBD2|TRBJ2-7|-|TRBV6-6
TGTGCCAACAGTTACTCGGTTGTGCGCGGGAGTGCACACGAGCAGTACTTC
CANSYSVVRGSAHEQYF
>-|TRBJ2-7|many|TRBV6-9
TGTGCCAGCAGTCGCCACGAGCAGTACTTC
CASSRHEQYF
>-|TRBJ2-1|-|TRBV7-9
TGTGCCAGCAGCTTAGTAGAGGGCCTCAATGAGCAGTTCTTC
CASSLVEGLNEQFF
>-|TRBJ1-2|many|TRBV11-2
TGTGCCAGCAGCTTAGGAAATGCAGGGAATGGCTACACCTTC
CASSLGNAGNGYTF
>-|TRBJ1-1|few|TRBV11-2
TGTGCCAGCAGCCCTCGGGGCGAAGCTTTCTTT
CASSPRGEAFF
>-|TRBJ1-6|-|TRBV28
TGTGCCAGCAGTCCCCTCCCAGGGAGCCATTCACCCCTCCGCTTT
CASSPLPGSHSPLRF
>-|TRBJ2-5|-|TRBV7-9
TGTGCCAGCAGCTTACTCGGCGGTAAAGACACCCAGTACTTC
CASSLLGGKDTQYF
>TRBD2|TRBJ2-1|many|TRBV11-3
TGTGCCAGCAGCTGGGGTCGGGGGGCCTACAATGAGCAGTTCTTC
CASSWGRGAYNEQFF
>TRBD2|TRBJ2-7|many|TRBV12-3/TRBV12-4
TGTGCCAGCAGCTCCACCGGGACTAGATACGAGCAGTACTTC
CASSSTGTRYEQYF
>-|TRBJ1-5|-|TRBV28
TGTGCCAGCACCCTAAGCTTCGGCGGCAATCAGCCCCAGCATTTT
CASTLSFGGNQPQHF
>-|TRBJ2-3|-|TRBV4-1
TGCGCCAGCAGCCTGGGACCCATCACAGATACGCGGTGTTTT
CASSLGPITDTRCF
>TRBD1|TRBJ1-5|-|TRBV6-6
TGTGCCAGCAGTATCGACAGGGCAATATATCAGCCCCAGCATTTT
CASSIDRAIYQPQHF
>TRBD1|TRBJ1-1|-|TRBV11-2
TGTGCCAACGGCTTAGTACAGGGGGGCACTGAAGCTTTCTTT
CANGLVQGGTEAFF
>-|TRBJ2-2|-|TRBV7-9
TGTGCCAGCAGTAACCGAGGCCTAGCGACGACCGGGGAGCTGTTTTTT
CASSNRGLATTGELFF
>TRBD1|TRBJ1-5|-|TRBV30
TGTGCCCTGGGACAGGGGGTGGCTCAGCCCCAGCATTTT
CALGQGVAQPQHF
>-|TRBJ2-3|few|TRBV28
TGTGCCAGCACAACGTCTGAAGGCTCGGATACGCAGTATTTT
CASTTSEGSDTQYF
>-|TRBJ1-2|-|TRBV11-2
TGTGCCAGCAGCTTAGGCACATTAATAGGGACGTCCAACTATGGCCACACCTTC
CASSLGTLIGTSNYGHTF
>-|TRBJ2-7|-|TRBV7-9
TGTGCCAGCAGGACGAGAGAAGGGGACGAGCAGTACTTC
CASRTREGDEQYF
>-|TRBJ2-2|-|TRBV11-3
TGTGCCAGCAGCCCCAATACGTTCGGGACCTCGTCCGCCGGGAAGCTGTTTTTT
CASSPNTFGTSSAGKLFF
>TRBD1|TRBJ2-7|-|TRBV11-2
TGTGCCAGCAGCAGAGGACAGGGACCGACCTACGAGCAGTACTTC
CASSRGQGPTYEQYF
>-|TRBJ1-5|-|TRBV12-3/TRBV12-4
TGTGCCAGCAGCATATATAAGCCCCGGGGAATCCGGCAACCCCAGCATTTT
CASSIYKPRGIRQPQHF
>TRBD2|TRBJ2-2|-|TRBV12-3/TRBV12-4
TGTGCCAGTACTTGGAGCGGGTCAGTGGGAGGGCCCGGGGAGCTGTTTTTT
CASTWSGSVGGPGELFF
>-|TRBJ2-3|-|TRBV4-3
TGCGCCAGCAGCCAAGATCCCTCTAGCACAGTTACGCAGTATTTT
CASSQDPSSTVTQYF
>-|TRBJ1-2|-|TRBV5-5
TGTATCAGCAGCTTCGGCGACAGGATGAGCTATGGCTACACCTTC
CISSFGDRMSYGYTF
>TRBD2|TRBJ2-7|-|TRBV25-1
TGTGCCAGCAGTGAATTCTCCCTAGCGGGAGTCGACGAGCAGTACTTC
CASSEFSLAGVDEQYF
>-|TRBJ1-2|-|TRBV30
TGTGCCTCGAGTGTAGGGCCGCATCTCGAAGGCGGCTACACCTTC
CASSVGPHLEGGYTF
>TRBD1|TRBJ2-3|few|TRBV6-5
TGTGCCAGCAGTTACTCGGGGCCGGGACAGCGCACAGATACGCAGTATTTT
CASSYSGPGQRTDTQYF
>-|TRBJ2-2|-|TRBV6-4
TGTGCCATCAGTGACGTCGAGGCCGGGGAGCTGTTTTTT
CAISDVEAGELFF
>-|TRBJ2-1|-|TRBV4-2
TGTGCCAGCAGCCAAGTGGACAGTGCCAATGTGCAGTTCTTC
CASSQVDSANVQFF
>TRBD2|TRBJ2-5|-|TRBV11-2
TGTGCCAGCGGCCTTTCTAGCGGGGGAACCCTGTACTTC
CASGLSSGGTLYF
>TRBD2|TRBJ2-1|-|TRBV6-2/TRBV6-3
TGTGCCAACAAAAATAGCGGGAGCACGTACAATGAGCAGTTCTTC
CANKNSGSTYNEQFF
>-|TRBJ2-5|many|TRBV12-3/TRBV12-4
TGTGCCAGCAGTTTAGGGCAGGTCGGAGAGACCCAGTACTTC
CASSLGQVGETQYF
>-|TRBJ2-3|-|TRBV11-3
TGTGCCAGCAGCCACGGACATGGGGCAGATACGCAGTATTTT
CASSHGHGADTQYF
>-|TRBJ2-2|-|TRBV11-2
TGTGCCATCAGCTTAGGCACTAGCACCTGGGAGCTGTTTTTT
CAISLGTSTWELFF
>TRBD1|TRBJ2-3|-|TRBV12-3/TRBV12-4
TGTGCCAGCAGCTGGGGACAGGGTTCGACAGATACGCAGTATTTT
CASSWGQGSTDTQYF
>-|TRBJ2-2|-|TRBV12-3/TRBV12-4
TGTGCCAGCAACTCGGAAGGGCGGGTCACCGGGGAGCTGTTTTTT
CASNSEGRVTGELFF
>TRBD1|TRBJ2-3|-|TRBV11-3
TGTGCCAGCAGCCCCGGGACAGGGTATGGGACGACAGATACGCAGTATTTT
CASSPGTGYGTTDTQYF
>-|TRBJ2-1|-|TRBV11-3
TGTGCCAACAGATTGACAGGAACCAATGAGCAGTTCTTC
CANRLTGTNEQFF
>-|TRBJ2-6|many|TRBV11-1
TGTGCCAGCAGTCGTCCAGGGTCCTCTGGGGCCAACGTCCTGACTTTC
CASSRPGSSGANVLTF